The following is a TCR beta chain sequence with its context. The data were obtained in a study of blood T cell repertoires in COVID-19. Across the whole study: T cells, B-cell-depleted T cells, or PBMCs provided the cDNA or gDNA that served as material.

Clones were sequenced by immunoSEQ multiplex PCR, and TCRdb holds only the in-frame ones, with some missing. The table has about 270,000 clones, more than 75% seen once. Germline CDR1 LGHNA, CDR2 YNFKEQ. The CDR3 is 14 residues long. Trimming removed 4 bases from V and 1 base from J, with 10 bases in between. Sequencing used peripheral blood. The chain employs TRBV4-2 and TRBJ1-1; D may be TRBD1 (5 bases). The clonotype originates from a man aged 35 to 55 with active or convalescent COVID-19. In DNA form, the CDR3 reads TGTGCCAGCAGCCCCGGGGGAGGGAACACTGAAGCTTTCTTT. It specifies CASSPGGGNTEAFF.